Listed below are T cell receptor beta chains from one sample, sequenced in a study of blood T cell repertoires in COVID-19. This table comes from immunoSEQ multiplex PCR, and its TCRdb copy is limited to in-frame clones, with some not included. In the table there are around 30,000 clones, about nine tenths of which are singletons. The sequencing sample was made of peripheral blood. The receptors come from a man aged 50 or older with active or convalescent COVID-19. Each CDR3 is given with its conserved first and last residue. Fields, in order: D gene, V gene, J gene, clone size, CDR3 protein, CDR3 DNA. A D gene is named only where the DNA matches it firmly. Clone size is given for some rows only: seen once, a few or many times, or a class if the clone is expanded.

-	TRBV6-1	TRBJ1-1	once	CASSELPWNTEAFF	TGTGCCAGCAGTGAACTACCCTGGAACACTGAAGCTTTCTTT
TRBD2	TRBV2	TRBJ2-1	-	CASRTFPGLAENYNEQFF	TGTGCCAGCAGAACTTTCCCGGGACTAGCGGAAAACTACAATGAGCAGTTCTTC
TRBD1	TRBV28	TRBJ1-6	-	CASSYPRQGYSPLHF	TGTGCCAGCAGCTACCCTCGACAGGGCTATTCACCCCTCCACTTT
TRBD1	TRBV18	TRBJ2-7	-	CASSPGQGIGYEQYF	TGTGCCAGCTCTCCCGGACAGGGGATAGGCTACGAGCAGTACTTC
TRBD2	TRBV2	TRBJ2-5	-	CASSEASGIPALITQYF	TGTGCCAGCAGTGAAGCAAGCGGGATCCCCGCATTGATAACCCAGTACTTC
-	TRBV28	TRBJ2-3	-	CASTTGEASASTDTQYF	TGTGCCAGCACCACCGGAGAGGCTAGCGCAAGCACAGATACGCAGTATTTT
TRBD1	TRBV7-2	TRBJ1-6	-	CASSTGGYNSPLHF	TGTGCCAGCAGCACAGGGGGCTACAATTCACCCCTCCACTTT
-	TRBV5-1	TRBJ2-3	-	CASSLGGNPTDTQYF	TGCGCCAGCAGCTTGGGAGGGAACCCCACAGATACGCAGTATTTT
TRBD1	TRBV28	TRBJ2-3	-	CASSSPRFRTGGLSTDTQYF	TGTGCCAGCAGTTCCCCTCGCTTCAGGACAGGGGGGTTGAGCACAGATACGCAGTATTTT
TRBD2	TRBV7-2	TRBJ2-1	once	CASSPQGSGSRGGEQFF	TGTGCCAGCAGCCCGCAGGGTAGCGGGAGTCGAGGGGGTGAGCAGTTCTTC
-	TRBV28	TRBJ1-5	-	CASSLPGSVQPQHF	TGTGCCAGCAGTTTACCGGGATCTGTTCAGCCCCAGCATTTT
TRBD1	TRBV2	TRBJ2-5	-	CASSGQGVQETQYF	TGTGCCAGCTCGGGACAGGGGGTTCAAGAGACCCAGTACTTC
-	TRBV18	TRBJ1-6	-	CASSPLREGSSPLHF	TGTGCCAGCTCACCACTCAGGGAAGGAAGTTCACCCCTCCACTTT
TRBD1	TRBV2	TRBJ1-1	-	CASRKFSGTGDTEAFF	TGTGCCAGCAGAAAATTCTCCGGGACAGGGGACACTGAAGCTTTCTTT
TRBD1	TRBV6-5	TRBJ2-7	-	CASSTPRTGFGEQYF	TGTGCCAGCAGTACCCCTAGGACAGGGTTTGGGGAGCAGTACTTC
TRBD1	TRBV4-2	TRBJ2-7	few	CASSTGQPSSYEQYF	TGTGCCAGCAGCACGGGACAGCCTTCCTCCTACGAGCAGTACTTC
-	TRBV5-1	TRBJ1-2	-	CASSLTGQDGYTF	TGCGCCAGCAGCTTGACAGGGCAGGATGGCTACACCTTC
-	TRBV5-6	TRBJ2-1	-	CASSAFVDSEQFF	TGTGCCAGCAGTGCGTTCGTAGACAGTGAGCAGTTCTTC
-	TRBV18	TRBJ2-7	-	CASSPGTEQYF	TGTGCCAGCTCACCCGGGACAGAGCAGTACTTC
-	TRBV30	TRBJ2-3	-	CAWSLWAGFGADTQYF	TGTGCCTGGAGTCTTTGGGCAGGTTTCGGGGCAGATACGCAGTATTTT
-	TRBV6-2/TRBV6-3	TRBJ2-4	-	CASSQSRGNIQYF	TGTGCCAGCAGCCAGAGCCGGGGAAACATTCAGTACTTC
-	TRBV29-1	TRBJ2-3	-	CSVGQGLTDTQYF	TGCAGCGTTGGACAGGGACTCACAGATACGCAGTATTTT
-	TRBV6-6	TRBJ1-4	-	CASSFYAGNEKLFF	TGTGCCAGCAGTTTCTATGCGGGGAATGAAAAACTGTTTTTT
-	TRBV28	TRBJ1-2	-	CASSLVSQGLENNYGYTF	TGTGCCAGCAGTTTAGTATCCCAGGGACTCGAAAATAACTATGGCTACACCTTC
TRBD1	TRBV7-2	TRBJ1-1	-	CASSLALMGTGGTEAFF	TGTGCCAGCAGCTTAGCGCTAATGGGGACAGGGGGCACTGAAGCTTTCTTT
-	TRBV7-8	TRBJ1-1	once	CASSLVDRANTEAFF	TGTGCCAGCAGCTTAGTGGACAGAGCGAACACTGAAGCTTTCTTT
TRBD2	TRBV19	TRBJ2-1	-	CASSMTSGRVNEQFF	TGTGCCAGTAGTATGACTAGCGGGAGGGTAAATGAGCAGTTCTTC
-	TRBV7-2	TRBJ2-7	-	CASSLESGQTYEQYF	TGTGCCAGCAGCTTAGAAAGTGGACAGACCTACGAGCAGTACTTC
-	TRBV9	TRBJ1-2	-	CASSVGYRANYGYTF	TGTGCCAGCAGCGTAGGTTACAGGGCTAACTATGGCTACACCTTC
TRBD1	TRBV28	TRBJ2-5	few	CASSFTGDQVPQYF	TGTGCCAGCAGTTTCACAGGGGACCAGGTGCCCCAGTACTTC
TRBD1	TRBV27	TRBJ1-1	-	CASSPRQGWGTEAFF	TGTGCCAGCAGTCCGAGACAGGGTTGGGGAACTGAAGCTTTCTTT
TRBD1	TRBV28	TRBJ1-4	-	CASSFAGGANEKLFF	TGTGCCAGCAGTTTTGCAGGGGGTGCTAATGAAAAACTGTTTTTT
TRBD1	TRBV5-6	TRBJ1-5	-	CASSAGQGPNQPQHF	TGTGCCAGCAGCGCGGGACAGGGACCTAATCAGCCCCAGCATTTT
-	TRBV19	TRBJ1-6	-	CASSIRKGDNSPLHF	TGTGCCAGTAGTATCAGGAAGGGAGATAATTCACCCCTCCACTTT
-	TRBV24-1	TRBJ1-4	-	CATSRGEGGLNEKLFF	TGTGCCACCAGTCGAGGCGAGGGGGGGTTAAATGAAAAACTGTTTTTT
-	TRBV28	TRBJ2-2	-	CASSLPPYRADAGELFF	TGTGCCAGCAGTTTACCCCCGTACAGGGCGGACGCCGGGGAGCTGTTTTTT
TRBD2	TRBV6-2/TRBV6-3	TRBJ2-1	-	CASSYAGDPLFNEQFF	TGTGCCAGCAGTTATGCGGGGGACCCCCTCTTCAATGAGCAGTTCTTC
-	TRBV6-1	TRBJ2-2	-	CASSAPGGLRDVILFF	TGTGCCAGCAGTGCCCCGGGGGGCCTCAGGGACGTGATCCTGTTTTTT
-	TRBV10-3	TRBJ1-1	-	CAISERGNTEAFF	TGTGCCATCAGTGAGAGAGGGAACACTGAAGCTTTCTTT
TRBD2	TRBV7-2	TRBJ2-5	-	CASSLAREGETQYF	TGTGCCAGCAGCTTAGCCCGGGAGGGAGAGACCCAGTACTTC
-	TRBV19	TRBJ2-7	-	CASRVFWDNSYEQYF	TGTGCCAGTAGAGTCTTCTGGGACAACTCCTACGAGCAGTACTTC
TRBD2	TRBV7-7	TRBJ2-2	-	CASSLPPLRERTGELFF	TGTGCCAGCAGCTTACCCCCCCTGCGGGAGCGCACCGGGGAGCTGTTTTTT
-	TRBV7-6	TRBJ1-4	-	CASSQATAFNEKLFF	TGTGCCAGCAGCCAGGCGACAGCGTTTAATGAAAAACTGTTTTTT
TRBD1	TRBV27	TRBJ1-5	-	CASKTGTGKNQPQHF	TGTGCCAGCAAAACCGGGACAGGGAAAAATCAGCCCCAGCATTTT
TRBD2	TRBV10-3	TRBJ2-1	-	CATGEGAGLAEYNEQFF	TGTGCCACCGGAGAGGGGGCGGGACTAGCGGAATACAATGAGCAGTTCTTC
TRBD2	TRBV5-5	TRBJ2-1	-	CASSLDGRAPYNEQFF	TGTGCCAGCAGCTTGGACGGGAGGGCCCCTTACAATGAGCAGTTCTTC
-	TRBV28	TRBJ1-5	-	CASSLEVQPQHF	TGTGCCAGCAGTCTGGAGGTTCAGCCCCAGCATTTT
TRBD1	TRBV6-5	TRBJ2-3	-	CASSFGQGGDTQYF	TGTGCCAGCAGTTTCGGACAGGGGGGAGATACGCAGTATTTT